The 3 T cell receptor beta chains presented below share a single source sample, sequenced in a study of T-cell memory formation after mild COVID-19. TCRdb reanalysed the 5' RACE reads using MiXCR and keeps one entry per CDR3 protein. Of some 70,000 distinct CDR3 sequences in the sample, about a sixth are singletons; the top ten hold around 31%. Material: PBMCs or a T cell subset sorted from them (not recorded which). These receptors were collected from an adult woman who had mild COVID-19 (a few samples of this study predate the infection). Cell type and time point are not known.

In its sample, this clonotype was seen a few times. J is TRBJ1-2 and V is TRBV29-1; tentatively, D is TRBD1 (5 bases). CDR1 and CDR2 from the germline V gene are SQVTM and ANQGSEA. Trimming took 6 bases from V and 4 from J, leaving 15 bases between them. The CDR3 has 13 residues. The CDR3 is CSVLGESTYGYTF. In nucleotides, the CDR3 is TGCAGCGTCCTGGGGGAGTCCACCTATGGCTACACCTTC.

This clonotype came up many times. This chain uses TRBV7-6 with TRBJ2-5; TRBD2 matches 9 bases. J lost 2 bases, V lost 7 bases, and 11 bases had no gene match. Germline assignment: CDR1 SGHVS and CDR2 FNYEAQ. The CDR3 is 16 residues long. The CDR3 bases are TGTGCCAGCACCCAATGGGCTAGCGGGGCTCAAGAGACCCAGTACTTC. It yields the protein CASTQWASGAQETQYF.

In this sample, this clonotype turned up a few times. This chain links TRBV12-3 or TRBV12-4 with TRBJ1-2; D unresolved. CDR3 size: 12 residues. Between the trimmed V and J ends, which lost 1 base and 3 bases, there was a span of 3 bases. This CDR3 is CASSLDHYGYTF. The CDR3 coding sequence is TGTGCCAGCAGTTTAGACCACTATGGCTACACCTTC.